This entry is about one TCR beta chain. What it binds is not known. CDR3 size: 17 residues. The data were obtained in a study of monozygotic twins with inflammatory bowel disease. Notes on the study in general: It was in IBD patients that TCRbeta diversity (inverse Simpson) was lower than in healthy co-twins.

Blood was drawn once per donor, and each sample measured 2 to 2.5 ml. TCRdb reanalyzed the 5' RACE reads and collapses them to one entry per CDR3 protein, without DNA. The sample table sets out 300,000 to 350,000 distinct CDR3 sequences. This clonotype originated in a human donor with ulcerative colitis or Crohn's disease, or a healthy co-twin of an affected twin (not recorded which). This chain links TRBV12-3 or TRBV12-4 with TRBJ1-6. What was sequenced was blood. The CDR3 sequence is CASSFRLGSSYNSPLHF.